This T cell receptor beta chain was sequenced during a study of T cell changes during pregnancy in multiple sclerosis (dated by TCRdb to the late 2010s). Context from the whole study: In women with multiple sclerosis, the researchers looked at how the T cell repertoire shifted as pregnancy progressed.

As to this clone: What antigen it recognizes has not been identified. The record has no base qualities; no much larger clone is one base away.

Libraries were prepared through the immunoSEQ multiplex PCR assay. This is the immuneACCESS table as TCRdb keeps it, with only in-frame sequences that have V and J called. A part of the clones is gone; compared with another copy, unresolved V genes explain less than half, and the rest is unexplained. In this sample the table shows some 63,000 clones, about 91% of which occur a single time. 0.85% of the sample goes to the ten largest clones. Per the germline V gene (reference sequence), LNHDA is the CDR1 and SQIVND is the CDR2. Relative to germline, V is 3 bases shorter and J is 9 bases shorter, with 8 bases between their ends. From the cysteine up to the phenylalanine, the CDR3 has a length of 11 residues. Left in the record is the CDR3 DNA by itself, 33 bases read in frame from the first base.

The TCR comes from a female donor with multiple sclerosis, enrolled in a pregnancy study. The sample in question was peripheral blood, obtained before pregnancy. The chain uses TRBV19 and TRBJ1-1; no D gene can be assigned with confidence. The DNA sequence is as follows: TGTGCCAGTAGTATTGTACAGAAAGCTTTCTTT. Its protein reads: CASSIVQKAFF. With the portions outside the CDR3 filled from the reference TRBV19 and TRBJ1-1 genes, the complete variable region becomes DGGITQSPKYLFRKEGQNVTLSCEQNLNHDAMYWYRQDPGQGLRLIYYSQIVNDFQKGDIAEGYSVSREKKESFPLTVTSAQKNPTAFYLCASSIVQKAFFGQGTRLTVV.